This T cell receptor beta chain was captured by sequencing in a study of graft-versus-host responses after intestinal transplantation. Details on this clone: Its target is not known.

Method: immunoSEQ multiplex PCR; TCRdb's copy keeps in-frame clones and lacks some. The table lists roughly 100,000 clones, 75% to 95% of them singletons. V lost 5 bases, J lost 5 bases, and 10 bases lay in between. Germline values: CDR1 MNHNY, CDR2 SVGAGI (reference sequence). This CDR3 spans 13 amino acids. The sample consisted of unstimulated CD4+ T cells sorted from spleen or lymph node cells, taken before transplant. The TCR sequence derives from a human donor who was the organ donor for an intestinal transplant. The chain joins TRBV6-6 to TRBJ2-1, with a tentative D call TRBD2 (5 bases). The CDR3 nucleotides read TGTGCCAGCAGTACCTGGAGGAACAATGAGCAGTTCTTC. It codes for CASSTWRNNEQFF.